A selection of T cell receptor beta chains follows, all from one sample in a study of human thymus T cells. Produced via immunoSEQ multiplex PCR; TCRdb's table is partial and in-frame only. The sample has roughly 130,000 clones; around 94% are singletons. The specimen sequenced was thymus tissue. The receptors come from a boy under two years old with a congenital heart defect but otherwise immunologically healthy. Each CDR3 is given with its conserved first and last residue. The D gene is left open where the match is weak. Rows may omit the clone size; those that give it use once, few, many or a size class.

TRBJ2-7	13	NA	TRBV28	NA	TGTGCCAGCAGTTTCGTTTTCCCCCACGAGCAGTACTTC	CASSFVFPHEQYF
TRBJ2-3	11	NA	TRBV28	NA	TGTGCCAGCAGCGACGGAGATACGCAGTATTTT	CASSDGDTQYF
TRBJ2-2	15	NA	TRBV6-5	NA	TGTGCCAGCAGTTACCAGGGACTTAACACCGGGGAGCTGTTTTTT	CASSYQGLNTGELFF
TRBJ2-3	16	NA	TRBV6-5	NA	TGTGCCAGCAGTTACTCGAGATCGTGGGGAAGAGATACGCAGTATTTT	CASSYSRSWGRDTQYF
TRBJ2-3	12	NA	TRBV2	NA	TGTGCCAAACGACTTGGCACAGATACGCAGTATTTT	CAKRLGTDTQYF
TRBJ2-7	17	TRBD1	TRBV5-1	NA	TGCGCCAGCAGCTTGGAAAACGGCAGGGGGCTCGCCTACGAGCAGTACTTC	CASSLENGRGLAYEQYF
TRBJ2-5	13	NA	TRBV5-4	NA	TGTGCCAGCAGCTTGGGTGAAAAAGAGACCCAGTACTTC	CASSLGEKETQYF
TRBJ2-3	15	TRBD2	TRBV9	NA	TGTGCCAGCAGCGTACCCAGCGGGGTCACAGATACGCAGTATTTT	CASSVPSGVTDTQYF
TRBJ2-7	16	NA	TRBV9	NA	TGTGCCAGCAGCGTAAGTCCTAGCGAGGGAACCTACGAGCAGTACTTC	CASSVSPSEGTYEQYF
TRBJ2-1	17	TRBD2	TRBV6-1	NA	TGTGCCAGCAGTGAAAATGGATCCGGGGGGTCAAACAATGAGCAGTTCTTC	CASSENGSGGSNNEQFF
TRBJ2-4	20	NA	TRBV30	NA	NA	CAWSPLCAWSVERGVNIQYF
TRBJ1-2	15	TRBD1	TRBV27	few	TGTGCCAGCAGTTTCCAGTTTACAGGGGAGAGTGGCTACACCTTC	CASSFQFTGESGYTF
TRBJ2-3	16	NA	TRBV7-2	NA	TGTGCCAGCAGCTTAGGAGATCGGACACCCCACGGTACGCAGTATTTT	CASSLGDRTPHGTQYF
TRBJ1-1	17	NA	TRBV4-2	NA	TGTGCCAGCAGCCATAACTTAAGACAGTCCATGAACACTGAAGCTTTCTTT	CASSHNLRQSMNTEAFF
TRBJ2-3	15	NA	TRBV4-2	NA	TGTGCCAGCAGCCAAGAAACGGGGGGCAGTGATACGCAGTATTTT	CASSQETGGSDTQYF
TRBJ2-3	20	TRBD2	TRBV15	NA	TGTGCCACCAGCAGAGTTACACTAGCGGGGGGCGAACCTAGCACAGATACGCAGTATTTT	CATSRVTLAGGEPSTDTQYF
TRBJ1-1	15	NA	TRBV28	NA	TGTGCCAGCCCCTCCCGGGACCTGGGGAGCTCTGAAGCTTTCTTT	CASPSRDLGSSEAFF
TRBJ1-3	15	NA	TRBV6-1	NA	TGTGCCAGCAGTGAAAGGGATTTCTCTGGAAACACCATATATTTT	CASSERDFSGNTIYF